One sample yielded the 2 T cell receptor beta chains listed below, sequenced in a study of blood T cell repertoires in COVID-19. The method was immunoSEQ multiplex PCR; TCRdb's version includes in-frame clones alone and lacks a portion of them. Among approximately 250,000 clones, roughly 87% were seen once, and the ten largest hold 0.75% to 1%. The sequencing sample was made of PBMCs or T cells enriched from blood (not recorded which). These receptors were taken from a woman aged 25 to 39 who had recovered from COVID-19.

The chain has TRBV7-3 and TRBJ2-2; the D gene is possibly TRBD1 (6 bases). V was shortened by 6 bases and J by 5 bases, with 7 bases between the two germline ends. The CDR3 runs 12 residues. From germline, CDR1 is SGHTA and CDR2 FQGTGA. In DNA, the CDR3 is TGTGCCAGCAGGGGGGCGACCGGGGAGCTGTTTTTT. Its translation is CASRGATGELFF.

The rearrangement links TRBV7-3 to TRBJ2-3, with 7 nucleotides matching TRBD1. In germline, CDR1 is SGHTA, CDR2 FQGTGA. The CDR3 has 15 residues. The V gene end was trimmed by 4 bases and the J gene end by 4 bases; junction bases not matched to a gene: 8. The CDR3 sequence is CASSSRGQDADTQYF. CDR3 nucleotide sequence: TGTGCCAGCAGCTCAAGAGGACAGGACGCAGATACGCAGTATTTT.